Below are 12 T cell receptor beta chains sequenced from a single sample in a study of CD8+ T cells in alopecia areata. Extracted from the samples, RNA was reverse transcribed into cDNA to serve as the sequencing template. Data came from immunoSEQ multiplex PCR; TCRdb stores just in-frame clones and leaves some out. This sample has 150,000 to 200,000 clones; roughly 60% occur once, and the top ten carry 1%. The treatment denotes: oral pan-JAK inhibitor, 5-10 mg twice daily. The sequences come from CD4+ T cells sorted from blood, collected at week 24, from a patient treated with tofacitinib. Receptors originate from a human donor with alopecia areata.

CDR3 nucleotide sequence: TGCAGCGTTGAAGATCTGGGGGGAACGGTCCCCGGGGAGCTGTTTTTT. This gives the protein CSVEDLGGTVPGELFF. The gene calls are TRBV29-1 and TRBJ2-2; tentative D call: TRBD2 (6 bases). The ends were cut back, 0 bases at V and 6 bases at J, with 17 bases in the middle. The CDR3 has 16 residues. Germline CDR1 and CDR2: SQVTM and ANQGSEA.

The rearrangement links TRBV30 to TRBJ1-2, with 7 bases matching TRBD1. The CDR3 is 16 amino acids. Germline CDR1 reads GTSNPN; CDR2 reads SVGIG (reference sequence). V was clipped by 3 bases and J by 2 bases; unmatched bases: 12. CDR3: CAWSPIGSGGNYGYTF. The CDR3 DNA reads as TGTGCCTGGAGCCCCATCGGGTCAGGGGGGAACTATGGCTACACCTTC.

This clone was counted only a few times. The chain carries TRBV6-5 and TRBJ1-1, with 10 bases that match TRBD1. CDR1 and CDR2 from the germline V gene are MNHEY and SVGAGI. Unmatched junction bases numbered 17, after V lost 7 bases and J lost 12 bases. The CDR3 length is 15 residues. CDR3 protein: CASTFAPGQGSRTFF. CDR3 nucleotides: TGTGCCAGCACCTTTGCACCGGGACAGGGGAGTAGAACTTTCTTT.

The CDR3 DNA reads as TGTGCCACCAGCGCTAGCGGGGGGGCCAAGCAGTACTTC. Residues: CATSASGGAKQYF. The genes are TRBV15 and TRBJ2-7, with 12 bases matching TRBD2. After removal of 5 bases from V and 8 bases from J, the junction contained 4 bases not matched to a gene. Germline CDR1 reads LNHNV; CDR2 reads YYDKDF (reference sequence). This CDR3 contains 13 residues.

The chain employs TRBV5-1 and TRBJ1-5; 9 bases fit TRBD1. V was pared by 0 bases and J by 4 bases, with 2 bases of the junction left unmatched. The germline V gene encodes CDR1 SGHRS and CDR2 YFSETQ. There are 15 residues in the CDR3. As DNA, the CDR3 is TGCGCCAGCAGCTTGGGGGGACAGGGAAATCAGCCCCAGCATTTT. Translated, it gives CASSLGGQGNQPQHF.

This chain connects TRBV9 to TRBJ2-7; unclear D gene. Germline CDR1 and CDR2: SGDLS and YYNGEE. This CDR3 contains 15 residues. V was clipped by 3 bases and J by 0 bases, with 13 bases between them. The CDR3 DNA follows: TGTGCCAGCAGCGCCGCCGATGAGCCCTCCTACGAGCAGTACTTC. It is translated as CASSAADEPSYEQYF.

The chain has TRBV29-1 and TRBJ1-3, with D unresolved. Germline V gives CDR1 SQVTM, CDR2 ANQGSEA. V lost 6 bases, J lost 0 bases, and 6 bases lay in between. The CDR3 is 12 amino acids. The CDR3 DNA follows: TGCAGCGTACAGAGCTCTGGAAACACCATATATTTT. It codes for CSVQSSGNTIYF.

This clone was observed a handful of times. This chain links TRBV30 with TRBJ1-2, with D perhaps matching TRBD1 (6 bases). The length of the CDR3 is 12 residues. Trimming cost V 5 bases and J 4 bases, with 11 bases left between them. Germline V CDR1 and CDR2: GTSNPN, SVGIG (reference sequence). The CDR3 loop is CAWGRTVYGYTF. CDR3 coding DNA: TGTGCCTGGGGACGGACAGTCTATGGCTACACCTTC.

This clone was seen a handful of times. This rearrangement joins TRBV30 to TRBJ2-5; maybe TRBD1 (5 bases). The ends were cut back, 0 bases at V and 5 bases at J, with 13 bases in the middle. CDR3 length: 14 residues. Germline V gene data show CDR1 as GTSNPN and CDR2 as SVGIG (reference sequence). CDR3 DNA: TGTGCCTGGAGTGTATCAGGGCGTTTGGAGACCCAGTACTTC. Its translation is CAWSVSGRLETQYF.

The chain recombines TRBV9 with TRBJ2-7; 10 positions agree with TRBD1. The CDR3 loop spans 15 amino acids. The germline V gene encodes CDR1 SGDLS and CDR2 YYNGEE. V shed 4 bases and J 0 bases; nucleotides not matched to a gene: 4. CDR3 DNA sequence: TGTGCCAGCAGCCCGGGGACAGGGGCCTCCTACGAGCAGTACTTC. It yields the protein CASSPGTGASYEQYF.

This clone was counted a few times. This chain connects TRBV7-8 to TRBJ2-2; TRBD2 matches 8 bases. The CDR3 runs 17 residues. V trimming: 4 bases; J trimming: 0 bases; junction bases outside the gene matches: 7. From germline, CDR1 is SGHVS and CDR2 FQNEAQ. In DNA, the CDR3 is TGTGCCAGCAGCTCGGGAGGGGGGCCCGCGAACACCGGGGAGCTGTTTTTT. Its protein is CASSSGGGPANTGELFF. The variable domain in full, completed from reference TRBV7-8 and TRBJ2-2, reads GAGVSQSPRYKVAKRGQDVALRCDPISGHVSLFWYQQALGQGPEFLTYFQNEAQLDKSGLPSDRFFAERPEGSVSTLKIQRTQQEDSAVYLCASSSGGGPANTGELFFGEGSRLTVL.

This clone showed up just a few times. The chain couples TRBV30 to TRBJ1-2, with 8 bases matching TRBD1. Unmatched junction bases numbered 12, after V lost 8 bases and J lost 7 bases. This CDR3 is built from 13 residues. Germline-derived CDR1 and CDR2 are GTSNPN and SVGIG (reference sequence). The CDR3 bases are TGTGCCGCGGCCCGGGACAGGCTACCTGGCTACACCTTC. This translates into CAAARDRLPGYTF.